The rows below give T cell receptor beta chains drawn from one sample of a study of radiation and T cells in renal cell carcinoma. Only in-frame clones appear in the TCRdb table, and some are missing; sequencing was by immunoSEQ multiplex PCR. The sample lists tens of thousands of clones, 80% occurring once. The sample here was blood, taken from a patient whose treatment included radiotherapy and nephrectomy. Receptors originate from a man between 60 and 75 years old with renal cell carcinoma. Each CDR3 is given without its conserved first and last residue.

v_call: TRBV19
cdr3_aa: ASSFRHPDRGFTQPQH

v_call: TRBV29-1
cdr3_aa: SVEAGDTIY

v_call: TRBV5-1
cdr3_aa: ASSFYITTSGRDSGANVLT

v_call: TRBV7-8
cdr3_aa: ASSLSLDSNFYNQPQH

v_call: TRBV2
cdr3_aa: ASSEYQPGPNQPQH

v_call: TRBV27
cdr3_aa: ASTPGGASQPQH

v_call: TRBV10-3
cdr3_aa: AISPNNWPQH

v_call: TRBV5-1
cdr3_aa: ASSPGPNEKLF

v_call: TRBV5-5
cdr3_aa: ASSPNYGEQF

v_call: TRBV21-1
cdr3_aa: ASSKPTSGRSETQY

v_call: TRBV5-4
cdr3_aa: ASSPEGAGDYNEQF

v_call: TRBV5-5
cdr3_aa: ASSLMGGELF

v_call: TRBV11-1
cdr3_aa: ASSFVLAGGTDTQY

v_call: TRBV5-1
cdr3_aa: ASSLLAGGLADTQY

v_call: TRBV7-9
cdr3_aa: ASSRQAENTEAF

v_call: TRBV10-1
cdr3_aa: ASSESRDGDTQY

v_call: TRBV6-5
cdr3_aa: ASSPHSDSAQF

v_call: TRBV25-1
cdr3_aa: ASSWQGRGETQY

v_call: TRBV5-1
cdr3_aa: ASSLAGTTDTQY

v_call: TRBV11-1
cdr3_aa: ASSLAGGTAYEQY

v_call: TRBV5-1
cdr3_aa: ASTTNSNNNSPLH

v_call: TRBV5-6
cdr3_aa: ASSETGGVRQETQY

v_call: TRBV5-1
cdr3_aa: ASSRTQGAEGYT

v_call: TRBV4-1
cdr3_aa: ASSRTRRGNTEAF

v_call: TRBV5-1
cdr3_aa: ASSLWTSGNYEQY

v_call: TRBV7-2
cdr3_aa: ASSSLLVDEQF

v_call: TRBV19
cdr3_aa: ASSPQRTGSTDTQY

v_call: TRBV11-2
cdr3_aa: ASSLIVLRGEKLF

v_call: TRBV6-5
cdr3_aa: ASIRQDTGELF

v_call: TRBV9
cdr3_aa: ASEADTDTQY

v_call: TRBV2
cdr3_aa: ASGREGQY

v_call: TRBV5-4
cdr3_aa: ASSMGPGQTFINYGYT

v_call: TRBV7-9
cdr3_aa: ASRPGPYFMNTEAF

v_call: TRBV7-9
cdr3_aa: ASSFTPGYEQY

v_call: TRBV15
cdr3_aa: ATSRGDHSGANVLT

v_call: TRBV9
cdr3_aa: ASSVGASNQPQH

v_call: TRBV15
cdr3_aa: ATSPPDHVAGGEQY

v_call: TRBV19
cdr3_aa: ASSISREGYYEQY

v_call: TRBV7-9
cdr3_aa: ASSPFSGGETQY

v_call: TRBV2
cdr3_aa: ASGGNEQF

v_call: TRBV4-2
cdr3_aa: ASRHRQGQGTDTQY

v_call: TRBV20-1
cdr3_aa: SAGVVYEQY

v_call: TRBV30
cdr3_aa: AWSPNIDTQY

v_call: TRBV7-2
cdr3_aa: ASSYGQGRSGNTIY

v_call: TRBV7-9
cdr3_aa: ASSLDGSYT